A single sample gave rise to the 20 T cell receptor beta chains below, sequenced in a study of technical replicates of blood from several donors. The data were produced by immunoSEQ multiplex PCR, yet TCRdb's version contains in-frame clones alone and is incomplete. The sample contains 65,000 to 75,000 clones, approximately 84% of which appear only once. Sequencing was performed on PBMCs. The receptors were sampled from a human donor in good health. Some clones in this sample may be carry-over from other donors' samples.

This chain connects TRBV7-6 to TRBJ2-7; 14 nucleotides match TRBD2. V dropped 4 bases and J dropped 12; count of bases not matched to a gene: 8. The CDR3 extends over 14 amino acids. Germline V gene data show CDR1 as SGHVS and CDR2 as FNYEAQ. The CDR3 DNA sequence: TGTGCCAGCAGCTCACCCGGGACTAGCGGGAGAGGGTACTTC. Protein product: CASSSPGTSGRGYF.

The chain combines TRBV7-3 with TRBJ2-1, with D perhaps TRBD2 (7 bases). Germline assignment: CDR1 SGHTA and CDR2 FQGTGA. V lost 1 base and J lost 1, with 11 bases in between. This CDR3 has 16 amino acids. CDR3 in DNA: TGTGCCAGCAGCTTAAACGGGGGGCGGTCCTACAATGAGCAGTTCTTC. Translating it yields CASSLNGGRSYNEQFF.

This rearrangement joins TRBV4-2 to TRBJ2-1, with TRBD2 identical over 8 bases. The V gene end was trimmed by 2 bases and the J gene end by 2 bases; junction bases not matched to a gene: 8. This CDR3 is built from 17 residues. Germline V gene sequence: CDR1 LGHNA, CDR2 YNFKEQ. The CDR3 reads CASSQRAGTSPYNEQFF. CDR3 in DNA: TGTGCCAGCAGCCAACGGGCCGGGACTAGTCCCTACAATGAGCAGTTCTTC.

The chain has TRBV6-1 and TRBJ1-5; D may be TRBD1 (6 bases). Trimming removed 5 bases at V and 4 bases at J, with 9 bases between. Germline V CDR1 and CDR2: MNHNS, SASEGT. The CDR3 consists of 13 residues. CDR3 sequence reads: CASSRTVNQPQHF. CDR3 DNA sequence: TGTGCCAGCAGTCGGACAGTAAATCAGCCCCAGCATTTT.

This clone was observed a single time. The V gene is TRBV19, the J gene TRBJ1-1; 9 positions match TRBD1. The CDR3 has 14 amino acids. The germline CDR1 and CDR2 sequences are LNHDA and SQIVND (reference sequence). The ends lost 6 bases at V and 0 bases at J; junction bases unmatched: 2. The DNA of the CDR3 is TGTGCCAGTAGCAACAGGGGGCTGAACACTGAAGCTTTCTTT. It is translated as CASSNRGLNTEAFF.

This clone was seen only a few times. The rearrangement joins TRBV21-1 to TRBJ2-7; the table's D call, TRBD2, has no DNA check behind it. TRBV21-1 constitutes a pseudogene. The CDR3 length is 12 residues. CDR3 DNA sequence: TGTGCCAGCTTCCGGGACTTCTACGAGCAGTACTTC. Amino acid sequence: CASFRDFYEQYF.

This sequence joins TRBV5-1 and TRBJ1-1; possibly TRBD1 for D (6 bases). Trimming shortened V by 4 bases and J by 0 bases, and 13 bases separated the two germline ends. The CDR3 is 15 residues long. Looked up from germline, CDR1 is SGHRS and CDR2 is YFSETQ. CDR3 region: CASSPEGDLNTEAFF. The CDR3 DNA follows: TGCGCCAGCAGCCCCGAGGGGGATTTGAACACTGAAGCTTTCTTT.

The chain couples TRBV10-3 to TRBJ2-7; 9 bases agree with TRBD2. Looked up from germline, CDR1 is ENHRY and CDR2 is SYGVKD. The V segment lost 0 bases and the J segment 5 bases; nucleotides outside the gene matches: 2. The CDR3 has 14 amino acids. Here the CDR3 reads CAISESSGRNEQYF. CDR3 DNA sequence: TGTGCCATCAGTGAGTCTAGCGGGAGAAACGAGCAGTACTTC.

The chain employs TRBV4-3 and TRBJ2-1; TRBD1 might be the D (5 bases). This CDR3 is 20 amino acids long. CDR1 and CDR2 from the germline V gene are LGHNA and YSLEER. V was shortened by 2 bases and J by 0 bases, with 23 bases between the two germline ends. Here the CDR3 DNA reads TGCGCCAGCAGCCAATCAGAGTCTAGTACGACTCAGGGCTCCTACAATGAGCAGTTCTTC. Its translation: CASSQSESSTTQGSYNEQFF.

In DNA, the CDR3 is TGCGCCAGCAGCCCGCTCCCCTTAGCGGGGAACTACTACAATGAGCAGTTCTTC. Protein: CASSPLPLAGNYYNEQFF. This chain links TRBV4-1 with TRBJ2-1, with 8 bases fitting TRBD2. The CDR3 has 18 amino acids. V gave up 4 bases and J gave up 3 bases; unmatched junction bases: 14. The V gene's germline CDR1 is MGHRA and CDR2 YSYEKL.

The chain couples TRBV6-1 to TRBJ2-5, with TRBD2 as a possible D gene (7 bases). This CDR3 contains 14 residues. V was shortened by 8 bases and J by 5 bases, with 18 bases between the two germline ends. Germline V gene sequence: CDR1 MNHNS, CDR2 SASEGT. Here the CDR3 reads CASSGTTGAETQYF. The CDR3 DNA is TGTGCCAGCTCCGGGACTACGGGGGCGGAGACCCAGTACTTC.

The chain employs TRBV9 and TRBJ2-2; D is unresolved. Germline loops: CDR1 SGDLS, CDR2 YYNGEE. This CDR3 has 15 residues. Trimming shortened V by 0 bases and J by 3 bases, and 9 bases separated the two germline ends. The CDR3 region has the DNA TGTGCCAGCAGCGTAGATCCCAGTTACACCGGGGAGCTGTTTTTT. It translates to CASSVDPSYTGELFF.

The CDR3: CASSQAPPQGAGYGYTF. As DNA, the CDR3 is TGCGCCAGCAGCCAAGCCCCCCCGCAGGGGGCGGGCTATGGCTACACCTTC. The chain combines TRBV4-1 with TRBJ1-2, with 8 positions matching TRBD1. CDR1 MGHRA and CDR2 YSYEKL come from the germline V gene. V lost 1 base to trimming and J lost 4 bases; unmatched junction nucleotides: 11. The CDR3 is made up of 17 amino acids.

This chain joins TRBV2 and TRBJ2-5, with a possible D match to TRBD2 (6 bases). The CDR3 extends over 17 amino acids. CDR1 and CDR2 from the germline V gene are SNHLY and FYNNEI. Trimming took off 1 base at V and 2 bases at J, with 17 bases between the two ends. Written as DNA, the CDR3 is TGTGCCAGCAGTGAAGTGATTGGAGGACTACTACAAGAGACCCAGTACTTC. This gives the protein CASSEVIGGLLQETQYF.

The chain links TRBV7-6 to TRBJ2-2; 8 positions agree with TRBD1. The germline CDR1 and CDR2 sequences are SGHVS and FNYEAQ. The CDR3 sequence is 17 residues long. V shed 6 bases, J shed 2 bases, and the junction held 11 bases outside the gene matches. Written as DNA, the CDR3 is TGTGCCAGCAGTTACAGAACGGGACAGGATAACACCGGGGAGCTGTTTTTT. Residues: CASSYRTGQDNTGELFF.

This clone is a singleton in its sample. This chain uses TRBV7-2 with TRBJ1-5; D gene uncertain. CDR3 length equals 14 residues. Germline V gives CDR1 SGHTA, CDR2 FQGNSA. V was clipped by 1 base and J by 4 bases, with 8 bases between them. The CDR3 bases are TGTGCCAGCAGCTTAGTGGGAGGGAATCAGCCCCAGCATTTT. Translation: CASSLVGGNQPQHF.

The chain has TRBV14 and TRBJ1-1; tentative D call: TRBD1 (5 bases). The germline V gene encodes CDR1 SGHDN and CDR2 FVKESK. V lost 4 bases and J 9 bases, leaving 21 bases between the germline ends. CDR3 size: 15 residues. The CDR3 nucleotides are TGTGCCAGCAGCCCGCAGGGATACGCGGGAACGCAAGCTTTCTTT. It translates to CASSPQGYAGTQAFF.

The V call is TRBV30, the J call TRBJ2-1, with TRBD2 matching 8 bases. The CDR3 extends over 14 amino acids. Germline lookup yields CDR1 GTSNPN and CDR2 SVGIG (reference sequence). With 7 bases clipped from V and 6 bases from J, the junction kept 11 bases outside the gene matches. This chain's CDR3 is CASQTGTRSNEQFF. The CDR3 DNA sequence: TGTGCCTCCCAAACCGGGACTAGGTCCAATGAGCAGTTCTTC.

This clone appeared a single time. CDR3 bases: TGTGCCAGCAGCGTAGGACTCTCTGGCCAGGGGCAGTTCTTC. This codes for CASSVGLSGQGQFF. This chain connects TRBV9 to TRBJ2-1; tentative D call: TRBD1 (5 bases). In germline, CDR1 is SGDLS, CDR2 YYNGEE. Trimming pared 0 bases from V and 12 bases from J, leaving 16 bases between. The CDR3 totals 14 residues.

The chain is built from TRBV11-2 and TRBJ2-1; 13 bases are shared with TRBD2. The CDR3 is made up of 17 amino acids. J lost 7 bases, V lost 5 bases, and 11 bases had no gene match. Per germline, CDR1 SGHAT and CDR2 FQNNGV. The CDR3 is CASSQTSGRADENEQFF. The CDR3 DNA follows: TGTGCCAGCAGCCAAACTAGCGGGAGGGCAGACGAGAATGAGCAGTTCTTC. The full variable domain, rest sourced from reference TRBV11-2 and TRBJ2-1, is EAGVAQSPRYKIIEKRQSVAFWCNPISGHATLYWYQQILGQGPKLLIQFQNNGVVDDSQLPKDRFSAERLKGVDSTLKIQPAKLEDSAVYLCASSQTSGRADENEQFFGPGTRLTVL.